These 10 T cell receptor beta chains were sequenced from one sample in a study of T-cell memory formation after mild COVID-19. One entry per CDR3 protein results from TCRdb running MiXCR on the 5' RACE reads. The table shows around 65,000 distinct CDR3 sequences, with about 10% occurring only once. The sequencing input was PBMCs or a T cell subset sorted from them (not recorded which). The receptors stem from a man aged 18 to 35 who had mild COVID-19 (a few samples of this study predate the infection). Cell type and time point are not known.

The chain recombines TRBV15 with TRBJ1-5; 8 bases map to TRBD1. This CDR3 has 18 residues. With 3 bases clipped from V and 3 bases from J, the junction kept 13 bases outside the gene matches. The germline CDR1 and CDR2 sequences are LNHNV and YYDKDF (reference sequence). CDR3 sequence (DNA): TGTGCCACCAGCAGGTCCAGCCCTGGGACAGGTTACAATCAGCCCCAGCATTTT. It encodes CATSRSSPGTGYNQPQHF. Combining the CDR3 with reference TRBV15 and TRBJ1-5 gives the whole variable domain DAMVIQNPRYQVTQFGKPVTLSCSQTLNHNVMYWYQQKSSQAPKLLFHYYDKDFNNEADTPDNFQSRRPNTSFCFLDIRSPGLGDTAMYLCATSRSSPGTGYNQPQHFGDGTRLSIL.

The chain is built from TRBV24-1 and TRBJ2-1; 11 bases are a match to TRBD1. The ends lost 2 bases at V and 8 bases at J; junction bases unmatched: 4. The CDR3 is 15 amino acids. CDR1 is KGHDR, CDR2 SFDVKD, per germline. The CDR3 DNA reads as TGTGCCACCAGTGATTCCCGGACAGGGGGCGATGAGCAGTTCTTC. This gives the protein CATSDSRTGGDEQFF.

The gene calls are TRBV20-1 and TRBJ1-1, with a possible D match to TRBD1 (5 bases). The CDR3 sequence is 12 residues long. CDR1 DFQATT and CDR2 SNEGSKA come from the germline V gene (reference sequence). V was trimmed by 4 bases and J by 7 bases, leaving 13 bases between them. CDR3 in DNA: TGCAGTGCTATGGGGTTGGGGGGTGAAGCTTTCTTT. It encodes CSAMGLGGEAFF.

This clonotype came up many times. The chain recombines TRBV5-1 with TRBJ2-3, with 8 bases that match TRBD2. The CDR3 sequence is 15 residues long. With 2 bases clipped from V and 2 bases from J, the junction kept 4 bases outside the gene matches. Per germline, CDR1 SGHRS and CDR2 YFSETQ. For the CDR3, the DNA is TGCGCCAGCAGCTTACCCGGGGGGGCCACAGATACGCAGTATTTT. Amino acids: CASSLPGGATDTQYF.

This sequence joins TRBV5-1 and TRBJ1-2; no reliable D call. The germline gives CDR1 SGHRS, CDR2 YFSETQ. This CDR3 contains 14 residues. Trimming stripped 4 bases from V and 6 bases from J, with 16 bases between. CDR3 DNA: TGCGCCAGCAGCGTAACGGCAGGACTGGATGGCTACACCTTC. Protein product: CASSVTAGLDGYTF.

Notes on this clonotype: One base away lies a much larger clone, so this may be a sequencing read error. The J gene is TRBJ2-3, the V gene TRBV12-3 or TRBV12-4; D is uncertain. Deletions cut 6 bases from V and 1 base from J, with 5 bases between. The CDR3 totals 12 residues. The CDR3 DNA reads TGTGCCAGCAGCCAAGGCACAGATACGCAGTATTTT. Encoded protein: CASSQGTDTQYF.

This clonotype was detected many times. V is TRBV9 and J is TRBJ2-5; 7 positions match TRBD2. Germline V gene sequence: CDR1 SGDLS, CDR2 YYNGEE. The ends lost 1 base at V and 1 base at J; junction bases unmatched: 7. The CDR3 is 16 amino acids. This CDR3 reads CASSVTAGTFQETQYF. The CDR3 nucleotides read TGTGCCAGCAGCGTAACAGCGGGGACCTTCCAAGAGACCCAGTACTTC.

This clonotype has ten or more counts. V and J are TRBV5-1 and TRBJ2-1, with D maybe TRBD2 (5 bases). Trimming removed 5 bases from V and 7 bases from J, with 19 bases in between. The CDR3 totals 15 residues. Germline CDR1 SGHRS, CDR2 YFSETQ. CDR3 nucleotides: TGCGCCAGCAGAGACCTGGGCGGGTATTCGAATGAGCAGTTCTTC. Translation gives CASRDLGGYSNEQFF.

This clonotype was picked up many times. V and J are TRBV20-1 and TRBJ2-2; TRBD1 is a possible D gene (6 bases). V lost 6 bases, J lost 8 bases, and 22 bases lay in between. Germline loops: CDR1 DFQATT, CDR2 SNEGSKA (reference sequence). The CDR3 covers 15 residues. CDR3 nucleotides: TGCAGTGCGGAGTCCGGGACACACCCCTGGGGGGAGCTGTTTTTT. Protein sequence: CSAESGTHPWGELFF.

This chain uses TRBV15 with TRBJ2-5; TRBD2 might be the D (5 bases). The CDR3 is 15 residues long. Trimming stripped 0 bases from V and 2 bases from J, with 10 bases between. Germline V gives CDR1 LNHNV, CDR2 YYDKDF (reference sequence). The CDR3, as DNA: TGTGCCACCAGCAGAGATACTGGAGGTCAAGAGACCCAGTACTTC. Translated: CATSRDTGGQETQYF.